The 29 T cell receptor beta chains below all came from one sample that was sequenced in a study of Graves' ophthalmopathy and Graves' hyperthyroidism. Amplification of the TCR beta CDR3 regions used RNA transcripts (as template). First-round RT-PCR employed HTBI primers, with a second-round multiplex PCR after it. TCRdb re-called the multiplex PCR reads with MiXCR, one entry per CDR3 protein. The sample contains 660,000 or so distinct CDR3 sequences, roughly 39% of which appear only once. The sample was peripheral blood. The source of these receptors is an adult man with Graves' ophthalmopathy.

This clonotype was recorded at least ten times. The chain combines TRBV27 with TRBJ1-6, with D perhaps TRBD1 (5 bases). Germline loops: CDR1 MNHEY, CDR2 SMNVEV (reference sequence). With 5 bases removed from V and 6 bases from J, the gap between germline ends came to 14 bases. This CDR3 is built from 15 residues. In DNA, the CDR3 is TGTGCCAGCAGTGTACGTTGGGACCCTAATTCACCCCTCCACTTT. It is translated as CASSVRWDPNSPLHF.

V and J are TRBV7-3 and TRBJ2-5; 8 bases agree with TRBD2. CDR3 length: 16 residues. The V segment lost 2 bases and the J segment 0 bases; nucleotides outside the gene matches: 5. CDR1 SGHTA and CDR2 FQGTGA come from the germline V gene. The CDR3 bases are TGTGCCAGCAGCTTATCCGGGGGACTAGACCAAGAGACCCAGTACTTC. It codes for CASSLSGGLDQETQYF.

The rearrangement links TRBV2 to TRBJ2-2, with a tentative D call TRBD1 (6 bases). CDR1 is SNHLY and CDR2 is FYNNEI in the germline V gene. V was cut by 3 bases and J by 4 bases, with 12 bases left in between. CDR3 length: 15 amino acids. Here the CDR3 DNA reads TGTGCCAGCAGTGACTCGCAGGGGAGCACCGGGGAGCTGTTTTTT. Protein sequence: CASSDSQGSTGELFF. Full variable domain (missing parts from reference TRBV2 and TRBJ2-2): EPEVTQTPSHQVTQMGQEVILRCVPISNHLYFYWYRQILGQKVEFLVSFYNNEISEKSEIFDDQFSVERPDGSNFTLKIRSTKLEDSAMYFCASSDSQGSTGELFFGEGSRLTVL.

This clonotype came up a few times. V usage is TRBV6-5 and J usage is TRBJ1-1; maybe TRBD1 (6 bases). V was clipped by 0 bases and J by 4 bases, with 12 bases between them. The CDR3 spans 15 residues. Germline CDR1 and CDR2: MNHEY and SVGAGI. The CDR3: CASSYSTGAITEAFF. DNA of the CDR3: TGTGCCAGCAGTTACTCGACGGGGGCTATCACTGAAGCTTTCTTT.

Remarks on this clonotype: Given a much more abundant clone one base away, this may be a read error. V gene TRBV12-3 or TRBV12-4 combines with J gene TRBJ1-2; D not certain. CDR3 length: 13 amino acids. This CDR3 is CAGRFDRKYGYTF. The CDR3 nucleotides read TGTGCCGGCAGATTTGACCGAAAATACGGCTACACCTTC.

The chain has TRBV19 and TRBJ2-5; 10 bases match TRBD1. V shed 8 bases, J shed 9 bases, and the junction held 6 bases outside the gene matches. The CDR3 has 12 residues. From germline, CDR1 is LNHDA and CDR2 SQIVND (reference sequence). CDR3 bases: TGTGCCAGTGGACAGGGGGATCAGCCCCAGTACTTC. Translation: CASGQGDQPQYF. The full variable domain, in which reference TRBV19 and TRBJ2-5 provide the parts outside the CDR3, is DGGITQSPKYLFRKEGQNVTLSCEQNLNHDAMYWYRQDPGQGLRLIYYSQIVNDFQKGDIAEGYSVSREKKESFPLTVTSAQKNPTAFYLCASGQGDQPQYFGPGTRLLVL.

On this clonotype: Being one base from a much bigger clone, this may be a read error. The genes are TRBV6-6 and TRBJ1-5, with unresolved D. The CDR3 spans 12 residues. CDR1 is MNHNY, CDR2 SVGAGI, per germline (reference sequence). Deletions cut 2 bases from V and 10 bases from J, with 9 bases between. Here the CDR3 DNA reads TGTGCCAGCAGTTACCCTAACAATCCCCAGCATTTT. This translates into CASSYPNNPQHF.

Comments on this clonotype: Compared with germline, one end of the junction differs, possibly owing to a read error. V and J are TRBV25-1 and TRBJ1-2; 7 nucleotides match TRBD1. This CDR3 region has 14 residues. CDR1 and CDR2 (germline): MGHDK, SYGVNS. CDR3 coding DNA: TGCGCCAGCGGCCCCCGGGACAGAAAGTATGGCTACACCTTC. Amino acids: CASGPRDRKYGYTF.

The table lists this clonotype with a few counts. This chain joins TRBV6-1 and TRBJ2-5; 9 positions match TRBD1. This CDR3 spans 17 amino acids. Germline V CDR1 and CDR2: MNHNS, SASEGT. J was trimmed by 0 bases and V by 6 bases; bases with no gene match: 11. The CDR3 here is CASRELAGTGYQETQYF. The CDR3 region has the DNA TGTGCCAGCAGGGAACTCGCCGGGACAGGGTACCAAGAGACCCAGTACTTC.

The CDR3: CAISPGQGWLGEQYF. CDR3 nucleotide sequence: TGTGCCATCAGTCCTGGACAGGGCTGGCTAGGCGAGCAGTACTTC. V gene TRBV10-3 combines with J gene TRBJ2-7, with 8 bases fitting TRBD1. V shed 5 bases, J shed 6 bases, and the junction held 12 bases outside the gene matches. Looked up from germline, CDR1 is ENHRY and CDR2 is SYGVKD. The length of the CDR3 is 15 residues.

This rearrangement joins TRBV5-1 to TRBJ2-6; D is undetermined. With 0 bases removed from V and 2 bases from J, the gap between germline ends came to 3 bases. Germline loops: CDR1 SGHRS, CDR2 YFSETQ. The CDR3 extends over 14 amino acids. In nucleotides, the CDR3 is TGCGCCAGCAGCTTGGAAACTGGGGCCAACGTCCTGACTTTC. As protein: CASSLETGANVLTF.

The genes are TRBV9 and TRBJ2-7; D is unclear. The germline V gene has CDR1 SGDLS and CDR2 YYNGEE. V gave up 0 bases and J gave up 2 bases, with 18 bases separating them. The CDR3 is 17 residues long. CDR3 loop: CASSVAGGPDVPYEQYF. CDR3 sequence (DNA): TGTGCCAGCAGCGTAGCAGGCGGCCCTGATGTTCCCTACGAGCAGTACTTC.

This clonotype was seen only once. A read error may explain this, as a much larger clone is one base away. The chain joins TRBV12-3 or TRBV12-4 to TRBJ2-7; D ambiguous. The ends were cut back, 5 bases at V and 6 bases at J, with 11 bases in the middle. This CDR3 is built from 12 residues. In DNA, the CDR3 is TGTGCCAGCAGTCCGACTGCCCCCGAGCAGTACTTC. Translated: CASSPTAPEQYF.

The CDR3 coding sequence is TGTGCCACCAGCAGAGACGTGGGTGAGACCCAGTACTTC. Protein product: CATSRDVGETQYF. The genes are TRBV15 and TRBJ2-5; D gene unclear. Germline V gives CDR1 LNHNV, CDR2 YYDKDF (reference sequence). V lost 0 bases and J 5 bases, leaving 7 bases between the germline ends. The CDR3 has 13 amino acids.

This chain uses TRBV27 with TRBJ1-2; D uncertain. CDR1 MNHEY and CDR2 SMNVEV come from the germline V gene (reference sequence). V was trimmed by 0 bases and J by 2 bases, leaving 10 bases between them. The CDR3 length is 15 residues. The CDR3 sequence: CASSLSNTINYGYTF. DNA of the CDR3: TGTGCCAGCAGTTTATCGAACACTATAAACTATGGCTACACCTTC.

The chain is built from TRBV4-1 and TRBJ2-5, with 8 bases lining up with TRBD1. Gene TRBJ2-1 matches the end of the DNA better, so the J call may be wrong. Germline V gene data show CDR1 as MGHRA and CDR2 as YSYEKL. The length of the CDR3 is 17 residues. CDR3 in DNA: TGCGCCAGCAGCCAAGACCAATTAGCCGGGACAGGAGGGGAGCAGTTCTTC. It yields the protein CASSQDQLAGTGGEQFF.

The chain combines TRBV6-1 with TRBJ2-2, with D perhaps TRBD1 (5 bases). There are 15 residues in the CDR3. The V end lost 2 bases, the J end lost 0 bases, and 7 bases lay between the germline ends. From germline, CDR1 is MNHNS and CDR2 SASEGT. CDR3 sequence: CASSERTPNTGELFF. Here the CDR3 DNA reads TGTGCCAGCAGTGAAAGGACACCGAACACCGGGGAGCTGTTTTTT.

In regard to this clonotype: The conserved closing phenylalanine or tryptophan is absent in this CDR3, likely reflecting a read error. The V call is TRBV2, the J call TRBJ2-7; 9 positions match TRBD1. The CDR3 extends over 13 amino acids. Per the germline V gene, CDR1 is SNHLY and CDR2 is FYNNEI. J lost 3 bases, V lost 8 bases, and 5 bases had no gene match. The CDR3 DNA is TGTGCCAGCGGGGGGACAGGGAGCTACGAGCAGTACTCC. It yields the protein CASGGTGSYEQYS.

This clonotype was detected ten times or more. CDR3 protein: CASSLAGRRGANEQYF. The CDR3, as DNA: TGTGCCAGCAGCTTAGCGGGCCGGAGGGGGGCCAACGAGCAGTACTTC. This chain links TRBV7-2 with TRBJ2-7; D tentatively fits TRBD1 or TRBD2 (6 bases each). The CDR3 length is 16 residues. Germline-derived CDR1 and CDR2 are SGHTA and FQGNSA. V was pared by 0 bases and J by 5 bases, with 17 bases between. Supplemented by reference TRBV7-2 and TRBJ2-7, the full variable domain reads GAGVSQSPSNKVTEKGKDVELRCDPISGHTALYWYRQSLGQGLEFLIYFQGNSAPDKSGLPSDRFSAERTGGSVSTLTIQRTQQEDSAVYLCASSLAGRRGANEQYFGPGTRLTVT.

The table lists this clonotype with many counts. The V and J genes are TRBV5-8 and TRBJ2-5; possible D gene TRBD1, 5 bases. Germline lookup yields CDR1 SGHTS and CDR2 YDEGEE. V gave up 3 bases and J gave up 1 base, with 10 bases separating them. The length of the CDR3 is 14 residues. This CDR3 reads CASSSRVGQETQYF. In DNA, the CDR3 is TGTGCCAGCAGCTCCAGGGTAGGCCAAGAGACCCAGTACTTC.

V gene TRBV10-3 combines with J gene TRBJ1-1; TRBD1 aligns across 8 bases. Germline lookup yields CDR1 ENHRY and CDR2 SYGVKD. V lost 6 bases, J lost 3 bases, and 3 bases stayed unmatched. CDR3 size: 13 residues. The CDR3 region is CAIRAQGDTEAFF. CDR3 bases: TGTGCCATCAGGGCACAGGGGGACACTGAAGCTTTCTTT.

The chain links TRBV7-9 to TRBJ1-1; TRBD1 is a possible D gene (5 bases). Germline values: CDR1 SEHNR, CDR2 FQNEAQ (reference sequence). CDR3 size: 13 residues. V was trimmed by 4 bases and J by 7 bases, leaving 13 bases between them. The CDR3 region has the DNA TGTGCCAGCAGCTCGGGGGGAAGCTATGAAGCTTTCTTT. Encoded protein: CASSSGGSYEAFF.

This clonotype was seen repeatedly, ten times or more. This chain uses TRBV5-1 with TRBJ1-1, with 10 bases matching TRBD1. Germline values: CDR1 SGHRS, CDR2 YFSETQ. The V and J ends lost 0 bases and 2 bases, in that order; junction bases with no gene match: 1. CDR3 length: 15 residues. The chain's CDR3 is CASSLGTGGNTEAFF. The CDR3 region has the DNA TGCGCCAGCAGCTTGGGGACAGGGGGTAACACTGAAGCTTTCTTT.

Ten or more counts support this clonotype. This chain's CDR3 is CASSLWDGYEQYF. CDR3 in DNA: TGTGCCAGCAGCTTGTGGGACGGATACGAGCAGTACTTC. The chain is built from TRBV7-9 and TRBJ2-7; D is tentatively TRBD1 or TRBD2 (5 bases each). This CDR3 region has 13 residues. Germline lookup yields CDR1 SEHNR and CDR2 FQNEAQ (reference sequence). The V and J ends lost 3 bases and 4 bases respectively, with 10 bases between them.

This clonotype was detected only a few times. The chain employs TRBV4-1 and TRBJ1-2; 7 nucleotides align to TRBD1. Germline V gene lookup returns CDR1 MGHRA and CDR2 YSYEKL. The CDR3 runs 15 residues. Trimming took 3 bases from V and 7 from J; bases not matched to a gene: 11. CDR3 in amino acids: CASSHRAGGSSGYTF. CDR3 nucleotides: TGCGCCAGCAGCCATCGGGCAGGGGGATCGAGTGGCTACACCTTC.

Here the CDR3 reads CASVQGDNSPLHF. The CDR3 DNA follows: TGTGCCAGCGTACAGGGTGATAATTCACCCCTCCACTTT. V usage is TRBV25-1 and J usage is TRBJ1-6, with D possibly matching TRBD1 (6 bases). Trimming stripped 8 bases from V and 5 bases from J, with 10 bases between. CDR1 and CDR2 from the germline V gene are MGHDK and SYGVNS. The CDR3 length is 13 residues.

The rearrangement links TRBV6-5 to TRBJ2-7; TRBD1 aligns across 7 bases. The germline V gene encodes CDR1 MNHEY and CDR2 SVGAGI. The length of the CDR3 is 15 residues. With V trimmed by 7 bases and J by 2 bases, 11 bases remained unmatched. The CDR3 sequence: CASISPGTATYEQYF. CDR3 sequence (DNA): TGTGCCAGCATTTCCCCCGGGACAGCTACCTACGAGCAGTACTTC.

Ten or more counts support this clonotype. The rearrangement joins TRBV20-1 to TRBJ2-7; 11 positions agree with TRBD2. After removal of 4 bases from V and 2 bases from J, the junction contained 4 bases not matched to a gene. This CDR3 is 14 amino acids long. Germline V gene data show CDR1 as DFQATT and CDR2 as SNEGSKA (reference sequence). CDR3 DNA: TGCAGTGCTACCGGGACTAGCGGCACCTACGAGCAGTACTTC. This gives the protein CSATGTSGTYEQYF.

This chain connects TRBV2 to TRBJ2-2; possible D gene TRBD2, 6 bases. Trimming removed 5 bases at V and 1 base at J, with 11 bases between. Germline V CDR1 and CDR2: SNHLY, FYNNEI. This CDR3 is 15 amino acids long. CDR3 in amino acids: CASSLNGRNTGELFF. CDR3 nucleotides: TGTGCCAGCAGTTTAAACGGGAGGAACACCGGGGAGCTGTTTTTT.